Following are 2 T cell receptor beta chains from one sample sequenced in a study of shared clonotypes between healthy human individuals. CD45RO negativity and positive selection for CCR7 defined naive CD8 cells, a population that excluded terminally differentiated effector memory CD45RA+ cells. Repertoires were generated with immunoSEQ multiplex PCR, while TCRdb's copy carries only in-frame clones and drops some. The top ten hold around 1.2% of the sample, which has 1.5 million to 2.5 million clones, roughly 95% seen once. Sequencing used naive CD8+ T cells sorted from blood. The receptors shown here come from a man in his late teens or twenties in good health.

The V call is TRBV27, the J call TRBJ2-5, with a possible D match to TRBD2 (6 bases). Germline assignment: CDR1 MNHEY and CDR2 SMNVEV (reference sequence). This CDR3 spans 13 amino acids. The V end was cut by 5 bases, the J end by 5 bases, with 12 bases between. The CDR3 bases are TGTGCCAGCAGTAACCTAGCGAGGGAGACCCAGTACTTC. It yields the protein CASSNLARETQYF.

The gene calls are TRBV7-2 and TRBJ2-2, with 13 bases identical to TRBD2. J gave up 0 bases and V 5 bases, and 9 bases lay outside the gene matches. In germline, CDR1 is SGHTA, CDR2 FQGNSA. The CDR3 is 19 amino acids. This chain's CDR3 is CASSPGLAGAYTNTGELFF. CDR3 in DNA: TGTGCCAGCAGCCCCGGACTAGCGGGGGCTTATACGAACACCGGGGAGCTGTTTTTT.